Listed here is a single T cell receptor beta chain. Here immunoSEQ multiplex PCR was the method, and the copy in TCRdb shows in-frame clones only, minus some. The sample holds more than 100,000 clones; 65% to 90% are singletons and the top ten take over 7.5%. These data belong to a study of blood T cell repertoires in COVID-19. Study in general: In each case, the material was cDNA or gDNA derived from T cells, B-cell-depleted T cells, or PBMCs.

Trimming took 4 bases from V and 6 from J, leaving 9 bases between them. From germline, CDR1 is MNHEY and CDR2 SVGAGI. The CDR3 is 13 residues long. V is TRBV6-5 and J is TRBJ1-4, with D possibly being TRBD1 (6 bases). This sequence was found in a woman aged 55 to 70 with active or convalescent COVID-19. Sequenced material: peripheral blood. CDR3 nucleotides: TGTGCCAGCAGTTGGACAGCAGATGAAAAACTGTTTTTT. It yields the protein CASSWTADEKLFF.